This TCR beta chain was recovered during a study of cytomegalovirus exposure and HLA in healthy donors. On this clone: The antigen remains unidentified. The junction differs from germline at one of its ends, possibly a read error.

Looked up from germline, CDR1 is SGHRS and CDR2 is YFSETQ. The CDR3 is 16 residues long. General study points: Per a later analysis, HLA-associated TCR beta chains showed more clonal expansion than other, equally common TCR beta chains. Using the classifier, cytomegalovirus status was reportedly diagnosed with high specificity and sensitivity.

PCR amplification relied on 60 Vbeta primers (plus 13 Jbeta primers). The data were produced by immunoSEQ multiplex PCR, yet TCRdb's version contains in-frame clones alone and is incomplete. The sample has tens of thousands of clones, about three quarters seen once. This sequence joins TRBV5-1 and TRBJ2-5; possible D gene TRBD2, 5 bases. Material: PBMCs. The receptor's source is a woman between 40 and 55 years old in good health and CMV-seropositive. CDR3 nucleotides: TGCGCCAGCAGCTTGGTTCCGGGCGGGTCGCAAGAGGCCCAGTACTTC. The encoded protein is CASSLVPGGSQEAQYF.